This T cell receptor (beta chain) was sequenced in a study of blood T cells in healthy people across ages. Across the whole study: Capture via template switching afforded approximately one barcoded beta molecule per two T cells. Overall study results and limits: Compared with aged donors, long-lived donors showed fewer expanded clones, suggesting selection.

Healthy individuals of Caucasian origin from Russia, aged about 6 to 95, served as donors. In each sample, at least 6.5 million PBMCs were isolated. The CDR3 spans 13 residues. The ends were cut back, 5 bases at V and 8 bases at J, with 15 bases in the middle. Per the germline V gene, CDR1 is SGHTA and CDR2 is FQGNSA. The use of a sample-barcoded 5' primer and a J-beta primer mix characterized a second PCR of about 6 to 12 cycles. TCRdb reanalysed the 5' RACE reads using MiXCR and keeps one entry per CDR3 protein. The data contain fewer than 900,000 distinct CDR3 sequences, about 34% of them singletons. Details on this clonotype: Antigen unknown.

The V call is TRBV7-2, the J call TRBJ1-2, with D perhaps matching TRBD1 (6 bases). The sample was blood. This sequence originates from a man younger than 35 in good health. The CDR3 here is CASSLWGQGGYTF. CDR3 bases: TGTGCCAGCAGCCTGTGGGGACAAGGAGGCTACACCTTC.